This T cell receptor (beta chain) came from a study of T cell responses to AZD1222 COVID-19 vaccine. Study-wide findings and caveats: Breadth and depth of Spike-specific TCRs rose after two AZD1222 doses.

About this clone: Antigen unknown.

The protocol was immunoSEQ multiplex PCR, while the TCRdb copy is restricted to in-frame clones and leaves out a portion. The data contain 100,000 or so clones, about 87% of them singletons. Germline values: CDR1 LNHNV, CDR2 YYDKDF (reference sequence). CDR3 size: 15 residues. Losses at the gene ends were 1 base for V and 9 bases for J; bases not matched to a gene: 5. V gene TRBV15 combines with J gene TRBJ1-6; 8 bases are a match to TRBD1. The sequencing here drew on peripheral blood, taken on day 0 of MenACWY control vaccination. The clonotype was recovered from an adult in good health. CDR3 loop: CATSRGTGLGSPLHF. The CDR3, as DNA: TGTGCCACCAGCAGAGGGACAGGGCTAGGTTCACCCCTCCACTTT.